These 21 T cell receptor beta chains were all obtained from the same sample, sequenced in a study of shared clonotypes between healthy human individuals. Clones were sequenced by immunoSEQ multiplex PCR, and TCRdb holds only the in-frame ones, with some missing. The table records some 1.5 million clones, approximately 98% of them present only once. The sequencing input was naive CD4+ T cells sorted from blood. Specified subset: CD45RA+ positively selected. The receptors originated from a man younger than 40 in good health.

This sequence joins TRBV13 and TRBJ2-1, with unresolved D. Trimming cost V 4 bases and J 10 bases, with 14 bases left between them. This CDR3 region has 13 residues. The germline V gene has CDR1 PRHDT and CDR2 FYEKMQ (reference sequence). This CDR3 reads CASSSTTKREQFF. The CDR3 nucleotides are TGTGCCAGCAGCTCCACCACCAAAAGGGAGCAGTTCTTC.

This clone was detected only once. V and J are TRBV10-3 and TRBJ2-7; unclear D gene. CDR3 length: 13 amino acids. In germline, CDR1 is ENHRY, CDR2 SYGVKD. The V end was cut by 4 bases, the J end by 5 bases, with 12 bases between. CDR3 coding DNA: TGTGCCATCAGTGGGTCAGGTGGTAACGAGCAGTACTTC. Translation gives CAISGSGGNEQYF.

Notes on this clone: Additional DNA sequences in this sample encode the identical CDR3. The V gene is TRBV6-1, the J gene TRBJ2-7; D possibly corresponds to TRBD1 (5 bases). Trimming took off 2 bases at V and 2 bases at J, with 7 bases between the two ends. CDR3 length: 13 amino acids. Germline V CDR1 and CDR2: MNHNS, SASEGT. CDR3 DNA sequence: TGTGCCAGCAGTGAACAGGGTACCTACGAGCAGTACTTC. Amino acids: CASSEQGTYEQYF.

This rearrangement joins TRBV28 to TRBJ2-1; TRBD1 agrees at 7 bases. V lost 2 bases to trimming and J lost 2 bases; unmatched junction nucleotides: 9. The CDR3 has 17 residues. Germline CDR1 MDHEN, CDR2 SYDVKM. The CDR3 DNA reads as TGTGCCAGCAGTTTAGGGACGGGACAGAACACCTACAATGAGCAGTTCTTC. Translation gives CASSLGTGQNTYNEQFF.

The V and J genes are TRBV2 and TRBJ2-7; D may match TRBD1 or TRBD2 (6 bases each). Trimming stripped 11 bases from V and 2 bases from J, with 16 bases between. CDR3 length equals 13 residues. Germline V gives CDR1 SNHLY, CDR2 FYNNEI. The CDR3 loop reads CASQDRTTYEQYF. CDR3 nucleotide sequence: TGTGCCTCCCAAGACAGGACTACCTACGAGCAGTACTTC. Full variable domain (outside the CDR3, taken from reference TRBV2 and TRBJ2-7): EPEVTQTPSHQVTQMGQEVILRCVPISNHLYFYWYRQILGQKVEFLVSFYNNEISEKSEIFDDQFSVERPDGSNFTLKIRSTKLEDSAMYFCASQDRTTYEQYFGPGTRLTVT.

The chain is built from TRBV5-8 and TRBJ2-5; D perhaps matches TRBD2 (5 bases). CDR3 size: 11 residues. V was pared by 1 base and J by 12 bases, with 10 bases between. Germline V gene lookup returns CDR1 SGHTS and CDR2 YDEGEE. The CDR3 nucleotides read TGTGCCAGCAGCTTGAGGACTGGAGAGTACTTC. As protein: CASSLRTGEYF.

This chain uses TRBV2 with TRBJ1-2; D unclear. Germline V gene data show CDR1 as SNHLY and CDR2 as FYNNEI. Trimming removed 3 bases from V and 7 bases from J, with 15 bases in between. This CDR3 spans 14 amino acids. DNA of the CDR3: TGTGCCAGCAGTGAGATTCCCCCGAAGGGTGGCTACACCTTC. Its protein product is CASSEIPPKGGYTF. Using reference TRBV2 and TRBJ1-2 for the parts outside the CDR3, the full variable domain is EPEVTQTPSHQVTQMGQEVILRCVPISNHLYFYWYRQILGQKVEFLVSFYNNEISEKSEIFDDQFSVERPDGSNFTLKIRSTKLEDSAMYFCASSEIPPKGGYTFGSGTRLTVV.

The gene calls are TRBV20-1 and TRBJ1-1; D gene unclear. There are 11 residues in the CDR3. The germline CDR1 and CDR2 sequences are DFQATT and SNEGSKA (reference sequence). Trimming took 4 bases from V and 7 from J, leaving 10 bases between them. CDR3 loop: CSANRLHEAFF. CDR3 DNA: TGCAGTGCTAACCGTCTGCATGAAGCTTTCTTT.

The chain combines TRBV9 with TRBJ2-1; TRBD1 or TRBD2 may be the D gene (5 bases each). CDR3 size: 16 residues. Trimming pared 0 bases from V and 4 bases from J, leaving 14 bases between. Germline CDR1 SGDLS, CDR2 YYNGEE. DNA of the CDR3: TGTGCCAGCAGCGTAGATCCGGAGAGGGGTTACAATGAGCAGTTCTTC. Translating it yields CASSVDPERGYNEQFF.

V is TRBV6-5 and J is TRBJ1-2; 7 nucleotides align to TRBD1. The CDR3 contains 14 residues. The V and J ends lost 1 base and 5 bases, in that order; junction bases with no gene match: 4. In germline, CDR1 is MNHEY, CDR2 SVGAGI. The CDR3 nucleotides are TGTGCCAGCAGTTACTTAGGGGGCCAATATGGCTACACCTTC. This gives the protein CASSYLGGQYGYTF.

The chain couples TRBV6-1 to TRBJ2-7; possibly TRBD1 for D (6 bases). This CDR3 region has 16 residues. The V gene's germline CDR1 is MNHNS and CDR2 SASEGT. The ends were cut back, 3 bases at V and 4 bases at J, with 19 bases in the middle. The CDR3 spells CASSDDNRARGYEQYF. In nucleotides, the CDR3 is TGTGCCAGCAGTGACGACAACAGGGCCCGAGGTTACGAGCAGTACTTC.

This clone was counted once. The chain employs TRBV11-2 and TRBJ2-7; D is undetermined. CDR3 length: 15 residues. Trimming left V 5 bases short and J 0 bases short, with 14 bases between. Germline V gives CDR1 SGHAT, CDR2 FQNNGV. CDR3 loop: CASSPYPGSSYEQYF. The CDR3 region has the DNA TGTGCCAGCAGCCCATATCCAGGCAGCTCCTACGAGCAGTACTTC. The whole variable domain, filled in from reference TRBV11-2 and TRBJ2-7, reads EAGVAQSPRYKIIEKRQSVAFWCNPISGHATLYWYQQILGQGPKLLIQFQNNGVVDDSQLPKDRFSAERLKGVDSTLKIQPAKLEDSAVYLCASSPYPGSSYEQYFGPGTRLTVT.

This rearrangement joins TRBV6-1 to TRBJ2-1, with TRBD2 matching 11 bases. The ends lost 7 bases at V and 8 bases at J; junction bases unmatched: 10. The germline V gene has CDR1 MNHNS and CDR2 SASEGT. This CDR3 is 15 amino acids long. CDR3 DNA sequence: TGTGCCAGCAAGACTAGCGGGACGATGGCGGATGAGCAGTTCTTC. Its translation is CASKTSGTMADEQFF.

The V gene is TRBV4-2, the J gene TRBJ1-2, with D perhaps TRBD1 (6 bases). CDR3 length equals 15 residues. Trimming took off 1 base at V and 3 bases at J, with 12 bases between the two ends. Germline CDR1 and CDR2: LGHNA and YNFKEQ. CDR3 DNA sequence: TGTGCCAGCAGCCAAGCTACGGGGGCGGACTATGGCTACACCTTC. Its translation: CASSQATGADYGYTF.

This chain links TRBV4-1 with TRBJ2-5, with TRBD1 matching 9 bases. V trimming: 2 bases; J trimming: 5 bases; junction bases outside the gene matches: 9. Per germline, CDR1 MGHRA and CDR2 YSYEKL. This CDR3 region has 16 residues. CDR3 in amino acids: CASSQPTGTGYETQYF. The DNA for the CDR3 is TGCGCCAGCAGCCAACCTACCGGGACAGGGTACGAGACCCAGTACTTC.

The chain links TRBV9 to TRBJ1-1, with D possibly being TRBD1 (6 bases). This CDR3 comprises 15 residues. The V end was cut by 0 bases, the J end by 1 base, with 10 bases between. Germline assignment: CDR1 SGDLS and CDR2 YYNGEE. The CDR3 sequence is CASSVGGHSNTEAFF. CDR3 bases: TGTGCCAGCAGCGTAGGGGGACACTCGAACACTGAAGCTTTCTTT.

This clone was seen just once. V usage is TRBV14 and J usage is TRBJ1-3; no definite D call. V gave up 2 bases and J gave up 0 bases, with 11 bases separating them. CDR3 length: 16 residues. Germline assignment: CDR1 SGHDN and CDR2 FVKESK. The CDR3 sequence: CASSQRAASSGNTIYF. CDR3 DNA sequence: TGTGCCAGCAGCCAACGTGCGGCCAGCTCTGGAAACACCATATATTTT.

As DNA, the CDR3 is TGTGCCACCCAAAGAAAGGTAGAACTTAACAATGAGCAGTTCTTC. It codes for CATQRKVELNNEQFF. V gene TRBV15 combines with J gene TRBJ2-1; D not certain. Per the germline V gene, CDR1 is LNHNV and CDR2 is YYDKDF (reference sequence). Trimming left V 8 bases short and J 5 bases short, with 19 bases between. The CDR3 covers 15 residues. Supplemented by reference TRBV15 and TRBJ2-1, the full variable domain reads DAMVIQNPRYQVTQFGKPVTLSCSQTLNHNVMYWYQQKSSQAPKLLFHYYDKDFNNEADTPDNFQSRRPNTSFCFLDIRSPGLGDTAMYLCATQRKVELNNEQFFGPGTRLTVL.

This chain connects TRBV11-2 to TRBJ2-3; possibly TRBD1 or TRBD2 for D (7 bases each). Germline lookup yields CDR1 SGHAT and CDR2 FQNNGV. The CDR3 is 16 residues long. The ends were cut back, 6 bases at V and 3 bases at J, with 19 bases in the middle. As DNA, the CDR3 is TGTGCCAGCAGTTCCGGGAGCAGGGGGGGAACAGATACGCAGTATTTT. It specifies CASSSGSRGGTDTQYF.

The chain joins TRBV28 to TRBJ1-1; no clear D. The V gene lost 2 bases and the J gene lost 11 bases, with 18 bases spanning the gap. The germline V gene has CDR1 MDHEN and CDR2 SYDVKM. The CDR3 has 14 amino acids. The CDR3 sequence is CASSLPQTIQEAFF. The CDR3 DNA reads TGTGCCAGCAGTTTACCCCAGACAATTCAAGAGGCTTTCTTT.

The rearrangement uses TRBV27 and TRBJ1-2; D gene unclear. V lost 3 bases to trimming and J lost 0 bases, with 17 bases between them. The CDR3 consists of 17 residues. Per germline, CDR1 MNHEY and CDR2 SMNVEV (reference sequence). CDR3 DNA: TGTGCCAGCAGTTTCTTCCCGGCGGACGTGGCTAACTATGGCTACACCTTC. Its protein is CASSFFPADVANYGYTF.